This TCR beta chain was captured in a study of OX40 agonist ivuxolimab in advanced cancers. The CDR3 totals 15 residues. Germline V gene sequence: CDR1 SGHTA, CDR2 FQGNSA. V lost 2 bases, J lost 2 bases, and 10 bases lay in between. Some clones are missing from TCRdb's copy, which holds only in-frame ones; the method was immunoSEQ multiplex PCR. The sample yields some 60,000 clones, approximately 86% seen once. This clonotype was sampled from an adult with an advanced solid tumor such as melanoma, head and neck, liver or kidney cancer. This chain links TRBV7-2 with TRBJ1-3; D not resolved. This specimen consisted of CD4+ or CD8+ T cells sorted from blood, obtained in a trial of the OX40 agonist ivuxolimab. This CDR3 is CASSLIARTGNTIYF. In nucleotides, the CDR3 is TGTGCCAGCAGCTTAATCGCCCGGACTGGAAACACCATATATTTT.